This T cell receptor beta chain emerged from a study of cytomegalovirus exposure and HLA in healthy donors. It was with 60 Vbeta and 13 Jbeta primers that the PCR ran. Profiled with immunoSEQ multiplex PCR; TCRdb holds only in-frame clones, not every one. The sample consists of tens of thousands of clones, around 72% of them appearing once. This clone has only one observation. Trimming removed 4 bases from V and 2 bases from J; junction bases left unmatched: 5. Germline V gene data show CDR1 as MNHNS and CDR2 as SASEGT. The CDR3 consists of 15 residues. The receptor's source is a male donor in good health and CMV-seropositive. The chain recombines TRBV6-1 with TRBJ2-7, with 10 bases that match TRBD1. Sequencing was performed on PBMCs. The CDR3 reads CASSARQGATYEQYF. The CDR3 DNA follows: TGTGCCAGCAGTGCCCGACAGGGGGCTACCTACGAGCAGTACTTC.